This T cell receptor beta chain was observed in a study of blood T cells in healthy people across ages. Findings of the study overall: PBMC samples, being unsorted, prevented any conclusive comparison of naive and antigen-experienced cells. The recorded TCR beta diversity per million T cells decreased in a roughly linear manner with age.

Using a J-beta primer mix together with a sample-barcoded 5' primer, a second PCR was run for about 6 to 12 cycles. MiXCR, applied by TCRdb to the 5' RACE reads, yields one record per CDR3 protein. The table includes approximately 820,000 distinct CDR3 sequences, 44% detected once. V was shortened by 5 bases and J by 5 bases, with 15 bases between the two germline ends. CDR3 length: 14 amino acids. In germline, CDR1 is MNHNY, CDR2 SVGAGI (reference sequence). This clonotype was found once. Its antigen is as yet unknown. The chain carries TRBV6-6 and TRBJ1-1; perhaps TRBD1 as D (5 bases). Material for sequencing was blood. This TCR was recovered from a man aged 55 to 69 in good health. CDR3 in amino acids: CASSIQVKRTEAFF. In DNA, the CDR3 is TGTGCCAGCAGTATACAGGTAAAAAGAACTGAAGCTTTCTTT.